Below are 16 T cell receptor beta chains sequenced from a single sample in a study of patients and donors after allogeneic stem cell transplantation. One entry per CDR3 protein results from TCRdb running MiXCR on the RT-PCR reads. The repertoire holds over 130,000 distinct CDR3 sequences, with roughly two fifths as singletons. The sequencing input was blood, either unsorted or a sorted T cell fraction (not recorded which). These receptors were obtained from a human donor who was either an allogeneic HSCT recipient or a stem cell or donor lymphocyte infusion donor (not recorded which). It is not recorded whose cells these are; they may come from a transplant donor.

The CDR3 protein is CASRTMGRRNEQFF. CDR3 in DNA: TGTGCCAGCAGAACGATGGGCCGGCGCAATGAGCAGTTCTTC. The chain recombines TRBV5-4 with TRBJ2-1; D gene ambiguous. Germline V CDR1 and CDR2: SGHNT, YYREEE (reference sequence). The CDR3 sequence is 14 residues long. V was trimmed by 5 bases and J by 6 bases, leaving 15 bases between them.

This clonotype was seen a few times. CDR3 sequence: CATTNLGGGPIYGYTF. DNA of the CDR3: TGTGCCACCACCAATTTAGGTGGAGGGCCCATCTATGGCTACACCTTC. The rearrangement joins TRBV15 to TRBJ1-2; no clear D. The CDR3 loop spans 16 amino acids. The germline CDR1 and CDR2 sequences are LNHNV and YYDKDF (reference sequence). Trimming stripped 7 bases from V and 4 bases from J, with 22 bases between.

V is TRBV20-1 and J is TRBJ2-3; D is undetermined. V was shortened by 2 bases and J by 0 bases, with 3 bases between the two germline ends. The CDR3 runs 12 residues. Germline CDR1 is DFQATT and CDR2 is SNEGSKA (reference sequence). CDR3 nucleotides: TGCAGTGCTAGACAGAGCACAGATACGCAGTATTTT. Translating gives CSARQSTDTQYF.

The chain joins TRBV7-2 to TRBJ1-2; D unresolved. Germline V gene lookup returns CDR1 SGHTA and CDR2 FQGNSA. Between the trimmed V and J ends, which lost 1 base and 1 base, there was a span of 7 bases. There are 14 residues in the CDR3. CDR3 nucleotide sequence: TGTGCCAGCAGCTTAGGAGCAGTTAACTATGGCTACACCTTC. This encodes CASSLGAVNYGYTF.

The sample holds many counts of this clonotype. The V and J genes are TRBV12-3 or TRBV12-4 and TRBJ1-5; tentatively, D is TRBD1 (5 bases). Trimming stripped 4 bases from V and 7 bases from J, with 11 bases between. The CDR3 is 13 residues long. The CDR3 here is CASSYGGNQPQHF. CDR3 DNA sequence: TGTGCCAGCAGTTACGGGGGGAACCAGCCCCAGCATTTT.

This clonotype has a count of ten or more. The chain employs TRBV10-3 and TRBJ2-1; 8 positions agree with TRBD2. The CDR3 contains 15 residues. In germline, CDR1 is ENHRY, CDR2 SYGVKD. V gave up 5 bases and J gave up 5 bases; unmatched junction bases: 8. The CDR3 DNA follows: TGTGCCATCAGTTTAGCGGGGACCGCTAACAATGAGCAGTTCTTC. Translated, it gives CAISLAGTANNEQFF.

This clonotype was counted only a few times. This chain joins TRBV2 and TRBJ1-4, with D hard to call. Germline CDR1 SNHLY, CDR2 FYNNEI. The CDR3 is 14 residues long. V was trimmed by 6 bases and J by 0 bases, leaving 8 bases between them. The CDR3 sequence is CASREHTTNEKLFF. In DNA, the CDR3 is TGTGCCAGCAGGGAACATACAACTAATGAAAAACTGTTTTTT.

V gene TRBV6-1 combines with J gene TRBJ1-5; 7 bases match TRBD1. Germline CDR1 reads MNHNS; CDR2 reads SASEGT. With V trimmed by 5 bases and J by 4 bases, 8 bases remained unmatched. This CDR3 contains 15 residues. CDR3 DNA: TGTGCCAGCAGTTTCTCCGACAGGGTAAATCAGCCCCAGCATTTT. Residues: CASSFSDRVNQPQHF.

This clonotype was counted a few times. The CDR3, as DNA: TGTGCCAGCAGTTTGCCAGTTAACTATGGCTACACCTTC. This gives the protein CASSLPVNYGYTF. The chain couples TRBV12-3 or TRBV12-4 to TRBJ1-2; D gene ambiguous. V gave up 3 bases and J gave up 1 base, with 6 bases separating them. The CDR3 is 13 residues long.

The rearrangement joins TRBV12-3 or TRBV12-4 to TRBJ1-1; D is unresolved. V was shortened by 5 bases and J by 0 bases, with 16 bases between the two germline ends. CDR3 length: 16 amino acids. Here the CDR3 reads CASSLIPAEMNTEAFF. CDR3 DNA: TGTGCCAGCAGTCTTATACCTGCGGAGATGAACACTGAAGCTTTCTTT.

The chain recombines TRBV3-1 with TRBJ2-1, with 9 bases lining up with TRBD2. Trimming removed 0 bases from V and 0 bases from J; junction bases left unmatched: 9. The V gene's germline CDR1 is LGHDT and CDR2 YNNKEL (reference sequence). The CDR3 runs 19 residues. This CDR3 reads CASSQDPSGGMSSYNEQFF. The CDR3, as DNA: TGTGCCAGCAGCCAAGATCCCAGCGGGGGGATGAGCTCCTACAATGAGCAGTTCTTC.

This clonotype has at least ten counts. The CDR3 loop reads CSAREKGNLPQHF. In DNA form, the CDR3 reads TGCAGTGCTAGAGAAAAGGGGAATTTGCCCCAGCATTTT. V usage is TRBV20-1 and J usage is TRBJ1-5, with D perhaps matching TRBD1 (5 bases). Per germline, CDR1 DFQATT and CDR2 SNEGSKA (reference sequence). This CDR3 is 13 amino acids long. Deletions cut 0 bases from V and 9 bases from J, with 12 bases between.

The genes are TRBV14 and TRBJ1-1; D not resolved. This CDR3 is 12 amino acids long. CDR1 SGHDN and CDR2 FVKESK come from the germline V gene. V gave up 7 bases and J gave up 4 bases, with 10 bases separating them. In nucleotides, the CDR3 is TGTGCCAGCATGCGGGTGGGCACTGAAGCTTTCTTT. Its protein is CASMRVGTEAFF.

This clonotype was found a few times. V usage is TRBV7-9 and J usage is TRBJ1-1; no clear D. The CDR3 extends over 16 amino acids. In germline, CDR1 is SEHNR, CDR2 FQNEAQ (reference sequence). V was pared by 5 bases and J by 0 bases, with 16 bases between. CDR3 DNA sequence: TGTGCCAGCAGCCGCCTCAGACGGATCATGAACACTGAAGCTTTCTTT. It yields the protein CASSRLRRIMNTEAFF. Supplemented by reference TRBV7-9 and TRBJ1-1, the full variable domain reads DTGVSQNPRHKITKRGQNVTFRCDPISEHNRLYWYRQTLGQGPEFLTYFQNEAQLEKSRLLSDRFSAERPKGSFSTLEIQRTEQGDSAMYLCASSRLRRIMNTEAFFGQGTRLTVV.

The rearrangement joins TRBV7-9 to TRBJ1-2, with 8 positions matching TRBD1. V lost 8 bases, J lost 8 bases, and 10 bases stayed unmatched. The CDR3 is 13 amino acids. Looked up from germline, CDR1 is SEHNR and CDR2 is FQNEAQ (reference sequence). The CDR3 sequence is CASPREQGEGYTF. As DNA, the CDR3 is TGTGCCAGCCCAAGAGAACAGGGGGAAGGCTACACCTTC.

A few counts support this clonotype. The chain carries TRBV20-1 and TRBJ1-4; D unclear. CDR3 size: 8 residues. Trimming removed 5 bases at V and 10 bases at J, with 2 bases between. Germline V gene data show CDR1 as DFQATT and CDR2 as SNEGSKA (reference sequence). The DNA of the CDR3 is TGCAGTGCTGGAAAACTGTTTTTT. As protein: CSAGKLFF.